This is a list of T cell receptor beta chains from one sample in a study of control samples from healthy donors and cancer patients. Repertoires were generated with immunoSEQ multiplex PCR, while TCRdb's copy carries only in-frame clones and drops some. The table includes 65,000 to 95,000 clones, 89% detected once. The source material was blood. These receptors all come from a man aged 50 to 59 in good health. The CDR3 runs from the conserved cysteine through the conserved F or W. D genes are given only for firm matches. The size of a clone is reported for some rows only, either as once, few or many, or as a class for expanded clones.

TRBJ1-3,-,15,TRBV5-1,-,CASSLDAGSGNTIYF,TGCGCCAGCAGCTTGGATGCAGGGTCAGGAAACACCATATATTTT
TRBJ2-3,once,14,TRBV6-5,-,CASREAALTDTQYF,TGTGCCAGCAGAGAGGCCGCACTCACAGATACGCAGTATTTT
TRBJ1-5,-,12,TRBV10-1,-,CASSQNDQPQHF,TGCGCCAGCAGCCAGAATGATCAGCCCCAGCATTTT
TRBJ1-1,-,13,TRBV18,-,CASSPSQGREAFF,TGTGCCAGCTCACCATCCCAGGGCAGGGAAGCTTTCTTT
TRBJ2-1,-,14,TRBV30,-,CAWGQGRGLNEQFF,TGTGCCTGGGGTCAGGGACGGGGCCTCAATGAGCAGTTCTTC
TRBJ1-5,-,13,TRBV10-3,-,CAISEDGNQPQHF,TGTGCCATCAGTGAGGATGGCAATCAGCCCCAGCATTTT
TRBJ1-2,-,13,TRBV28,-,CASVSDRFYGYTF,TGTGCCAGCGTGAGCGACAGATTTTATGGCTACACCTTC
TRBJ1-6,-,14,TRBV5-1,-,CASSLEPGNSPLHF,TGCGCCAGCAGCTTGGAGCCGGGGAATTCACCCCTCCACTTT
TRBJ2-2,-,16,TRBV5-1,-,CASSLPGPKNTGELFF,TGCGCCAGCAGCTTACCGGGACCTAAGAACACCGGGGAGCTGTTTTTT
TRBJ1-2,-,16,TRBV6-5,-,CASSYSRGLGNYGYTF,TGTGCCAGCAGTTACTCCAGGGGCCTGGGTAACTATGGCTACACCTTC